The present TCR beta chain was sequenced within a study of shared clonotypes between healthy human individuals. Every subset's genomic DNA went evenly onto several immunoSEQ plates. Source study methods: Junction-only immunoSEQ sequences carried no quality scores, so filtering differed. Method: immunoSEQ multiplex PCR; TCRdb's copy keeps in-frame clones and lacks some. V and J calls and clone size are as listed in that table; D and trimming were resolved from the DNA. The sample gives about 1.5 million clones, roughly 98% of which show up once; approximately 0.44% is in the top ten. Study results and caveats: Even with large depth, rarefaction showed that sorted-subset sequencing was incomplete.

The ends were cut back, 4 bases at V and 4 bases at J, with 21 bases in the middle. This CDR3 spans 16 amino acids. The germline V gene encodes CDR1 GTSNPN and CDR2 SVGIG (reference sequence). For this clone: Antigen specificity is unknown.

The specimen sequenced was naive CD4+ T cells sorted from blood. Noted subset: CD45RA+ positively selected. V and J are TRBV30 and TRBJ2-3; possible D gene TRBD2, 6 bases. The sequence was collected from a young man in good health. CDR3 in amino acids: CAWTIILALLPDTQYF. The CDR3 DNA is TGTGCCTGGACCATAATACTAGCCCTCCTCCCAGATACGCAGTATTTT.